This T cell receptor beta chain came from a study of control samples from healthy donors and cancer patients. Profiled with immunoSEQ multiplex PCR; TCRdb holds only in-frame clones, not every one. The data show around 94,000 clones, with 86% seen just once and roughly 1.3% held by the top ten. J lost 8 bases, V lost 1 base, and 6 bases had no gene match. Germline loops: CDR1 SGDLS, CDR2 YYNGEE. The CDR3 has 15 amino acids. The source is a woman aged 50 to 60 in good health. The V and J genes are TRBV9 and TRBJ1-4; 9 positions agree with TRBD1. The sample taken for sequencing was blood. The CDR3, as DNA: TGTGCCAGCAGCGTATGGGACAGGGTCGGGGAAAAACTGTTTTTT. Its translation: CASSVWDRVGEKLFF.